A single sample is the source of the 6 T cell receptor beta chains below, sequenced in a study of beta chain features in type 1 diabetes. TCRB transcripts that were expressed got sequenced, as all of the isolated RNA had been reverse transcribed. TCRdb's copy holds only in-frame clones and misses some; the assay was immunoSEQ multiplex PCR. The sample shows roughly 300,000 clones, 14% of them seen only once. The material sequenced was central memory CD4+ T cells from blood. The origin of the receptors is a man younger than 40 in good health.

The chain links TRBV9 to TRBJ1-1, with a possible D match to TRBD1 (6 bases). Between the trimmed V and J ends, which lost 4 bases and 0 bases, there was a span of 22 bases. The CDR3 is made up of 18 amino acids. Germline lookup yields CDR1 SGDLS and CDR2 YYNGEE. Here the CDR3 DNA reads TGTGCCAGCAGCCCTAGCTACAGGGTGGCGAAAATGAACACTGAAGCTTTCTTT. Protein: CASSPSYRVAKMNTEAFF.

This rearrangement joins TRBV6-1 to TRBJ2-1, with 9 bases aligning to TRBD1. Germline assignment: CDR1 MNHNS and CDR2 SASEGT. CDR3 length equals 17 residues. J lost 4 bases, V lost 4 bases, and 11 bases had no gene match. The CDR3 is CASSARAGTGFYNEQFF. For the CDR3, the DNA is TGTGCCAGCAGTGCCAGAGCCGGGACAGGGTTTTACAATGAGCAGTTCTTC.

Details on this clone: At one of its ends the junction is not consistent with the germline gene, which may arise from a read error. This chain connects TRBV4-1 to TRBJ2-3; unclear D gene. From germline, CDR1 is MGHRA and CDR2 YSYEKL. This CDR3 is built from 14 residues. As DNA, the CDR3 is TGTGCCAGCAGCCAGAGTGGTAGCACAGATACGCAGTATTTT. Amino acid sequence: CASSQSGSTDTQYF.

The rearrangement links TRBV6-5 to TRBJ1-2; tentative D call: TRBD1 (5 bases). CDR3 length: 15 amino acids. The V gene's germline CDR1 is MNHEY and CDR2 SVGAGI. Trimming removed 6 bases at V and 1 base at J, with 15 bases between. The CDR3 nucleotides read TGTGCCAGCAGACAGAATGGGGGGGATAACTATGGCTACACCTTC. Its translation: CASRQNGGDNYGYTF.

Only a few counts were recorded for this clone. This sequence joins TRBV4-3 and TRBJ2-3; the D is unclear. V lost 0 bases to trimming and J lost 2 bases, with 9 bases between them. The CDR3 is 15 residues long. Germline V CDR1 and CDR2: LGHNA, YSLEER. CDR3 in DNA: TGCGCCAGCAGCCAAGATTTGCATAACACAGATACGCAGTATTTT. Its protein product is CASSQDLHNTDTQYF.

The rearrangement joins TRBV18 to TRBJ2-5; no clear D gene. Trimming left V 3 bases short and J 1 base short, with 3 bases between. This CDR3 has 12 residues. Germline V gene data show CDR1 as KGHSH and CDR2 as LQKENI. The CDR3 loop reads CASSPSQETQYF. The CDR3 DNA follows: TGTGCCAGCTCACCGTCCCAAGAGACCCAGTACTTC.